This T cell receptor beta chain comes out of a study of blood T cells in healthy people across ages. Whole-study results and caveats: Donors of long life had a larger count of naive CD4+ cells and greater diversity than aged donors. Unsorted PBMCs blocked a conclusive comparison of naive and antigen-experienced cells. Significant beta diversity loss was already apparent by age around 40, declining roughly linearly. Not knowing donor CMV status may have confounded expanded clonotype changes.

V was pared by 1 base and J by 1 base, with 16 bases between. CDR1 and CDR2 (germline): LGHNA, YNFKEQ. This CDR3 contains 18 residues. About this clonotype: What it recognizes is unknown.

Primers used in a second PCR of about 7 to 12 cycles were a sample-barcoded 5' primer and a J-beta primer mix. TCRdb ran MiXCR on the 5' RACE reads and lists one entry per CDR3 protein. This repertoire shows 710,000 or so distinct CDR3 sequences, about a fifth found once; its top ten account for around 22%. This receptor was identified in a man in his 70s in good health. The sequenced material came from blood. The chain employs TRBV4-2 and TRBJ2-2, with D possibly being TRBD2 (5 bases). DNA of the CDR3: TGTGCCAGCAGCCAAGTTTATACCGGACTTGAGAACACCGGGGAGCTGTTTTTT. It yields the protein CASSQVYTGLENTGELFF.